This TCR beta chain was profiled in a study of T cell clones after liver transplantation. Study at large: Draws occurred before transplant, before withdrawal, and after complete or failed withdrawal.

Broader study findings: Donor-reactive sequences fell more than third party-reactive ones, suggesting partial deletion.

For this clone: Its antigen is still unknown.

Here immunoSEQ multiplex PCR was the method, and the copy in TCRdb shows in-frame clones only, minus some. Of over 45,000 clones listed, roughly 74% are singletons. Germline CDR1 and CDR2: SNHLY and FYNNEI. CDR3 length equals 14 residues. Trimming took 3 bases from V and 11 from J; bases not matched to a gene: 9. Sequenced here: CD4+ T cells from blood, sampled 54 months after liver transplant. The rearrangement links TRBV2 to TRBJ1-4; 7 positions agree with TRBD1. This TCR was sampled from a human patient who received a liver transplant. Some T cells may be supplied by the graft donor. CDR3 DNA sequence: TGTGCCAGCAGTGATTTACAGGGGCTACAGAAACTGTTTTTT. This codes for CASSDLQGLQKLFF.